A single sample is the source of the 29 T cell receptor beta chains below, sequenced in a study of blood T cell repertoires in COVID-19. The protocol was immunoSEQ multiplex PCR, while the TCRdb copy is restricted to in-frame clones and leaves out a portion. Of 280,000 or so clones listed, nearly 90% are singletons. Material: PBMCs or T cells enriched from blood (not recorded which). All receptors come from a woman under 30 with acute COVID-19.

The chain couples TRBV9 to TRBJ2-2; TRBD1 matches at 10 bases. CDR1 SGDLS and CDR2 YYNGEE come from the germline V gene. V was pared by 3 bases and J by 7 bases, with 6 bases of the junction left unmatched. The CDR3 is 15 amino acids. CDR3 nucleotides: TGTGCCAGCAGCGCCCGACAGGGGGCGATCGGGGAGCTGTTTTTT. Amino acid sequence: CASSARQGAIGELFF.

Concerning this clone: This sample also contains other DNA sequences that code for the same CDR3. The genes are TRBV7-9 and TRBJ1-5; 9 bases are a match to TRBD1. The CDR3 has 15 residues. V shed 1 base and J 7 bases; nucleotides not matched to a gene: 5. The V gene's germline CDR1 is SEHNR and CDR2 FQNEAQ (reference sequence). CDR3 nucleotides: TGTGCCAGCAGCTTAGGGGGACAGGGTCTCCAGCCCCAGCATTTT. This translates into CASSLGGQGLQPQHF.

This chain connects TRBV3-1 (or the pseudogene TRBV3-2) to TRBJ1-1; 10 bases align to TRBD1. Trimming removed 4 bases from V and 1 base from J; junction bases left unmatched: 3. Germline-derived CDR1 and CDR2 are LGHDT and YNNKEL (reference sequence). The CDR3 has 15 amino acids. The CDR3, as DNA: TGTGCCAGCAGCCCCTGGGACAGGGGGAACACTGAAGCTTTCTTT. Its protein product is CASSPWDRGNTEAFF.

The chain links TRBV7-6 to TRBJ1-1; maybe TRBD1 (6 bases). CDR3 length: 16 amino acids. Deletions cut 1 base from V and 5 bases from J, with 17 bases between. CDR1 SGHVS and CDR2 FNYEAQ come from the germline V gene. Here the CDR3 DNA reads TGTGCCAGCAGCTTAGGGGGGTCTGTAGACAGGACTGAAGCTTTCTTT. It encodes CASSLGGSVDRTEAFF.

The chain links TRBV2 to TRBJ1-2, with no clear D. There are 15 residues in the CDR3. The germline gives CDR1 SNHLY, CDR2 FYNNEI. With 2 bases removed from V and 0 bases from J, the gap between germline ends came to 10 bases. The CDR3 loop is CASSEMGSSNYGYTF. CDR3 DNA: TGTGCCAGCAGTGAAATGGGCAGTTCTAACTATGGCTACACCTTC.

The chain couples TRBV30 to TRBJ2-3; TRBD2 agrees at 7 bases. This CDR3 spans 15 amino acids. The junction had 5 bases not matched to a gene; V was cut back by 0 bases and J by 2 bases. Germline lookup yields CDR1 GTSNPN and CDR2 SVGIG (reference sequence). The CDR3 loop reads CAWSVPSGDTDTQYF. The CDR3 region has the DNA TGTGCCTGGAGTGTACCTAGCGGAGACACAGATACGCAGTATTTT. The whole variable domain, filled in from reference TRBV30 and TRBJ2-3, reads SQTIHQWPATLVQPVGSPLSLECTVEGTSNPNLYWYRQAAGRGLQLLFYSVGIGQISSEVPQNLSASRPQDRQFILSSKKLLLSDSGFYLCAWSVPSGDTDTQYFGPGTRLTVL.

The V and J genes are TRBV11-1 and TRBJ1-1; unclear D gene. Germline values: CDR1 SGHAT, CDR2 FQDESV (reference sequence). The V gene lost 3 bases and the J gene lost 4 bases, with 9 bases spanning the gap. This CDR3 spans 13 amino acids. In DNA form, the CDR3 reads TGTGCCAGCAGCTTGTACTCGGGCACTGAAGCTTTCTTT. Amino acids: CASSLYSGTEAFF.

This sequence joins TRBV3-1 (or the pseudogene TRBV3-2) and TRBJ2-5; no clear D gene. The germline V gene encodes CDR1 LGHDT and CDR2 YNNKEL (reference sequence). The CDR3 spans 12 residues. The V end was cut by 1 base, the J end by 7 bases, with 7 bases between. The CDR3 nucleotides are TGTGCCAGCAGCCAAGCTACCGGGACCCAGTACTTC. Translation gives CASSQATGTQYF.

The chain combines TRBV5-6 with TRBJ1-3, with D possibly being TRBD1 (5 bases). With 1 base removed from V and 0 bases from J, the gap between germline ends came to 17 bases. This CDR3 has 18 amino acids. In germline, CDR1 is SGHDT, CDR2 YYEEEE. The CDR3 sequence is CASSLWGRAPSSGNTIYF. The CDR3 nucleotides read TGTGCCAGCAGCTTGTGGGGCAGGGCACCGAGCTCTGGAAACACCATATATTTT.

This rearrangement joins TRBV9 to TRBJ2-5; 7 nucleotides match TRBD1. Germline V lookup: CDR1 SGDLS, CDR2 YYNGEE. This CDR3 has 16 amino acids. V trimming: 4 bases; J trimming: 2 bases; junction bases outside the gene matches: 11. DNA for the CDR3: TGTGCCAGCAGCCCCCAGGTCCGGGACAGACAAGAGACCCAGTACTTC. Translation gives CASSPQVRDRQETQYF.

This clone was recorded only once. The V and J genes are TRBV18 and TRBJ2-7; D is perhaps TRBD2 (6 bases). Per the germline V gene, CDR1 is KGHSH and CDR2 is LQKENI. This CDR3 has 15 residues. Trimming took 2 bases from V and 1 from J, leaving 12 bases between them. The CDR3 DNA sequence: TGTGCCAGCTCACCATCGGGGGATGGGTCCTACGAGCAGTACTTC. Amino acid sequence: CASSPSGDGSYEQYF.

V usage is TRBV4-1 and J usage is TRBJ2-4; 9 bases align to TRBD1. V was clipped by 4 bases and J by 4 bases; unmatched bases: 8. Germline V gives CDR1 MGHRA, CDR2 YSYEKL. This CDR3 is built from 16 residues. CDR3 region: CASSPLGTGLKNIQYF. The CDR3 DNA reads TGCGCCAGCAGCCCTCTCGGGACAGGGTTAAAAAACATTCAGTACTTC.

The gene calls are TRBV7-6 and TRBJ1-5; D may be TRBD1 (5 bases). CDR3 size: 14 residues. Germline CDR1 and CDR2: SGHVS and FNYEAQ. The V end was cut by 0 bases, the J end by 5 bases, with 8 bases between. The CDR3 region is CASSLAGVDQPQHF. In DNA form, the CDR3 reads TGTGCCAGCAGCTTAGCAGGGGTCGATCAGCCCCAGCATTTT. Supplemented by reference TRBV7-6 and TRBJ1-5, the full variable domain reads GAGVSQSPRYKVTKRGQDVALRCDPISGHVSLYWYRQALGQGPEFLTYFNYEAQQDKSGLPNDRFSAERPEGSISTLTIQRTEQRDSAMYRCASSLAGVDQPQHFGDGTRLSIL.

About this clone itself: The sample holds other DNA sequences that translate to the same CDR3. This chain joins TRBV7-2 and TRBJ1-4; TRBD1 matches 8 bases. The ends lost 5 bases at V and 6 bases at J; junction bases unmatched: 5. The germline V gene encodes CDR1 SGHTA and CDR2 FQGNSA. This CDR3 is built from 14 residues. CDR3 bases: TGTGCCAGCAGCCCCGACAGGGGAGATGAAAAACTGTTTTTT. Protein product: CASSPDRGDEKLFF.

This sequence joins TRBV7-9 and TRBJ1-2; 7 positions agree with TRBD1. J lost 4 bases, V lost 7 bases, and 18 bases had no gene match. The CDR3 has 17 amino acids. CDR1 is SEHNR and CDR2 is FQNEAQ in the germline V gene (reference sequence). CDR3 in DNA: TGTGCCAGCACCCAACCCCCGACAGGGAGAAATGTCTATGGCTACACCTTC. Encoded protein: CASTQPPTGRNVYGYTF.

A few counts support this clone. The chain couples TRBV6-2 or TRBV6-3 to TRBJ1-2; 7 positions agree with TRBD1. V gave up 6 bases and J gave up 2 bases; unmatched junction bases: 12. The germline V gene has CDR1 MNHEY and CDR2 SVGEGT. The CDR3 has 16 amino acids. DNA of the CDR3: TGTGCCAGCAGCCTCGGAGGGGGCGCATCCAACTATGGCTACACCTTC. It translates to CASSLGGGASNYGYTF.

This clone was seen only once. The chain carries TRBV11-3 and TRBJ2-1; 12 nucleotides line up with TRBD2. The V and J ends lost 1 base and 0 bases, in that order; junction bases with no gene match: 7. CDR1 is SGHNT, CDR2 YENEEA, per germline. This CDR3 region has 19 residues. CDR3 protein: CASSLGLAGGLPSYNEQFF. The CDR3 coding sequence is TGTGCCAGCAGCTTAGGCCTAGCGGGAGGGCTCCCCTCCTACAATGAGCAGTTCTTC.

This chain joins TRBV27 and TRBJ2-7; 8 bases fit TRBD1. This CDR3 is built from 15 residues. Trimming at V came to 3 bases and at J to 4 bases, leaving 8 bases not matched to a gene. Per the germline V gene, CDR1 is MNHEY and CDR2 is SMNVEV (reference sequence). CDR3 region: CASSLGAGGFYEQYF. The CDR3 DNA sequence: TGTGCCAGCAGTTTGGGCGCAGGGGGCTTTTACGAGCAGTACTTC.

About this clone: This sample also contains other DNA sequences that code for the same CDR3. The rearrangement links TRBV19 to TRBJ1-1; 9 nucleotides match TRBD1. J was trimmed by 5 bases and V by 5 bases; bases with no gene match: 6. CDR1 is LNHDA and CDR2 is SQIVND in the germline V gene (reference sequence). The CDR3 length is 14 residues. CDR3 nucleotide sequence: TGTGCCAGTAGTCCCGGACAGGGGAGAACTGAAGCTTTCTTT. Its protein product is CASSPGQGRTEAFF. Complete variable domain (other parts from reference TRBV19 and TRBJ1-1): DGGITQSPKYLFRKEGQNVTLSCEQNLNHDAMYWYRQDPGQGLRLIYYSQIVNDFQKGDIAEGYSVSREKKESFPLTVTSAQKNPTAFYLCASSPGQGRTEAFFGQGTRLTVV.

The chain links TRBV5-1 to TRBJ1-2, with 7 bases fitting TRBD1. This CDR3 is built from 14 residues. V was clipped by 5 bases and J by 4 bases; unmatched bases: 8. Germline loops: CDR1 SGHRS, CDR2 YFSETQ. The CDR3 DNA sequence: TGCGCCAGCAGACGGGTCGGGACAGCCTATGGCTACACCTTC. Protein: CASRRVGTAYGYTF.

The V and J genes are TRBV6-2 or TRBV6-3 and TRBJ1-1, with TRBD1 identical over 9 bases. Trimming at V came to 2 bases and at J to 1 base, leaving 14 bases not matched to a gene. Germline V CDR1 and CDR2: MNHEY, SVGEGT. This CDR3 region has 19 residues. CDR3 bases: TGTGCCAGCAGTTACGGACAGGGGACAAAACACCGATCGAACACTGAAGCTTTCTTT. Translation gives CASSYGQGTKHRSNTEAFF.

The chain employs TRBV19 and TRBJ2-5; TRBD2 might be the D (6 bases). This CDR3 spans 13 amino acids. The germline gives CDR1 LNHDA, CDR2 SQIVND (reference sequence). The V gene lost 5 bases and the J gene lost 7 bases, with 14 bases spanning the gap. In DNA form, the CDR3 reads TGTGCCAGTAGTCCGAAGACCGGGGGGACCCAGTACTTC. Residues: CASSPKTGGTQYF.

This clone turned up a few times. The V call is TRBV10-1, the J call TRBJ1-4; tentatively, D is TRBD1 (5 bases). V lost 10 bases and J lost 5, with 17 bases in between. CDR1 is WNHNN and CDR2 is SYGVQD in the germline V gene (reference sequence). There are 14 residues in the CDR3. The CDR3 loop is CATSQGYGNEKLFF. In nucleotides, the CDR3 is TGCGCCACCAGCCAGGGTTATGGAAATGAAAAACTGTTTTTT.

This clone was recorded once. The V gene is TRBV5-5, the J gene TRBJ2-1; 8 bases align to TRBD1. Germline lookup yields CDR1 SGHKS and CDR2 YYEKEE (reference sequence). CDR3 length: 13 residues. The V gene end was trimmed by 3 bases and the J gene end by 9 bases; junction bases not matched to a gene: 5. DNA of the CDR3: TGTGCCAGCAGCTACTCCGGGACAGGTGAGCAGTTCTTC. Translated, it gives CASSYSGTGEQFF.

This clone appeared a few times. This rearrangement joins TRBV28 to TRBJ1-3, with D maybe TRBD1 (5 bases). The CDR3 sequence is 14 residues long. The V end lost 2 bases, the J end lost 3 bases, and 8 bases lay between the germline ends. Germline V gene sequence: CDR1 MDHEN, CDR2 SYDVKM. CDR3: CASSLQGSGNTIYF. In DNA, the CDR3 is TGTGCCAGCAGTTTACAGGGAAGTGGAAACACCATATATTTT.

The rearrangement joins TRBV28 to TRBJ2-3, with 8 positions matching TRBD2. The CDR3 covers 16 residues. The germline CDR1 and CDR2 sequences are MDHEN and SYDVKM. Trimming at V came to 1 base and at J to 2 bases, leaving 5 bases not matched to a gene. CDR3: CASSLYGLATTDTQYF. DNA of the CDR3: TGTGCCAGCAGTTTATACGGACTAGCCACCACAGATACGCAGTATTTT.

The chain carries TRBV6-1 and TRBJ2-3; 9 bases agree with TRBD2. The J segment lost 3 bases and the V segment lost 4 bases, leaving 8 bases of the junction unmatched. From germline, CDR1 is MNHNS and CDR2 SASEGT. This CDR3 region has 16 residues. CDR3 bases: TGTGCCAGCAGTGCGAGTGAGCGGGAGGTGACAGATACGCAGTATTTT. Its protein product is CASSASEREVTDTQYF.

This rearrangement joins TRBV19 to TRBJ2-7, with D possibly TRBD2 on 6 matching bases. Germline values: CDR1 LNHDA, CDR2 SQIVND (reference sequence). The CDR3 consists of 16 residues. V was cut by 6 bases and J by 3 bases, with 21 bases left in between. The CDR3 here is CASSSSGTSRYYEQYF. The CDR3 DNA is TGTGCCAGTAGCTCCTCCGGCACTAGCCGATACTACGAGCAGTACTTC.

V usage is TRBV7-8 and J usage is TRBJ2-1; the D gene is possibly TRBD2 (6 bases). Germline V gene lookup returns CDR1 SGHVS and CDR2 FQNEAQ. The ends were cut back, 2 bases at V and 0 bases at J, with 11 bases in the middle. The CDR3 has 16 amino acids. CDR3 bases: TGTGCCAGCAGCTTATCGGCGGGGAGCTCCTACAATGAGCAGTTCTTC. Protein sequence: CASSLSAGSSYNEQFF.